The 23 T cell receptor beta chains in this list originate from one sample, sequenced in a study of tumor-infiltrating lymphocytes in primary liver carcinoma (dated by TCRdb to about 2017). Total RNA and DNA were co-extracted without cell sorting from around 20-30 mg of bulk tissue using the AllPrep DNA/RNA mini kit. The instrument given in TCRdb is Illumina HiSeq 2500. Starting from roughly 540 ng total RNA, TCRbeta-specific cDNA was produced by reverse transcription with a constant-region primer and ProtoScript II reverse transcriptase. Three nested multiplex PCR rounds, following a slightly modified ARM-PCR procedure, were used to build the TCRbeta libraries. The first two PCR rounds used multiplex TRBV1-TRBV30 forward primers with a Cbeta reverse primer, each for approximately 9 cycles. TCRdb trimmed the raw reads at Q25, called clones with MiXCR and kept productive beta chains. Here each entry gathers all rows of one CDR3 protein and keeps the most common genes and DNA. The sample contains tens of thousands of distinct CDR3 sequences, around 64% of them found a single time. The ten biggest clones cover around 44% of the sample.

The specimen sequenced was liver tumor tissue from sampling region 4. The sample's cell subset or site label is to be understood as: tumor region T4, right-lateral pole. These receptors came from a man aged 35 to 55 with primary liver carcinoma and hepatitis B virus infection.

A word on this clonotype: A much larger clone lies a single base off, so this may be a read error. The chain recombines TRBV7-2 with TRBJ2-2, with 7 bases aligning to TRBD2. CDR1 and CDR2 from the germline V gene are SGHTA and FQGNSA. The CDR3 has 15 amino acids. Trimming took 5 bases from V and 6 from J; bases not matched to a gene: 9. CDR3 sequence (DNA): TGTGCCAGCAGCCATGCGGGAGTGCTCCCCGGGGAGCTGTTTTTT. This encodes CASSHAGVLPGELFF.

The chain links TRBV7-3 to TRBJ2-1; possible D gene TRBD1, 6 bases. With 4 bases removed from V and 16 bases from J, the gap between germline ends came to 17 bases. Germline loops: CDR1 SGHTA, CDR2 FQGTGA. The CDR3 is 12 amino acids. This CDR3 reads CASSSQGNEKFF. For the CDR3, the DNA is TGTGCCAGCAGCTCACAGGGCAATGAGAAATTCTTC.

A few counts support this clonotype. The CDR3 protein is CASSLKNRAYEQYF. Here the CDR3 DNA reads TGTGCCAGCAGCCTCAAAAACAGGGCCTACGAGCAGTACTTC. The chain uses TRBV14 and TRBJ2-7; weak D call: TRBD1 (6 bases). The V end was cut by 4 bases, the J end by 2 bases, with 12 bases between. Germline assignment: CDR1 SGHDN and CDR2 FVKESK. The CDR3 runs 14 residues.

This clonotype was picked up one time. This sequence joins TRBV11-3 and TRBJ2-1, with TRBD2 matching 12 bases. The CDR3 is made up of 18 amino acids. V lost 2 bases to trimming and J lost 8 bases; unmatched junction nucleotides: 13. The V gene's germline CDR1 is SGHNT and CDR2 YENEEA. Here the CDR3 DNA reads TGTGCCAGCAGCTTAAGCCCCCCCGGGACTAGCGGGTTCGATGAGCAGTTCTTC. It codes for CASSLSPPGTSGFDEQFF.

This sequence joins TRBV10-1 and TRBJ2-2; tentative D call: TRBD2 (6 bases). The V and J ends lost 4 bases and 5 bases respectively, with 20 bases between them. CDR1 is WNHNN, CDR2 SYGVQD, per germline (reference sequence). The CDR3 is 17 amino acids. The DNA of the CDR3 is TGCGCCAGCAGTGTTGGGCTAGCGCGAGGAGGTACCGGGGAGCTGTTTTTT. Encoded protein: CASSVGLARGGTGELFF.

Remarks on this clonotype: The junction departs from the called germline gene at one end, perhaps through a read error. For the CDR3, the DNA is TGTACCATCAGTGAGGGTGACTCGGCGACCCAGTACTTC. It specifies CTISEGDSATQYF. V and J are TRBV10-3 and TRBJ2-5; D may be TRBD2 (5 bases). This CDR3 contains 13 residues. CDR1 is ENHRY and CDR2 is SYGVKD in the germline V gene.

With respect to this clonotype: Germline is not matched at one junction end, which may reflect a read error. This chain joins TRBV6-1 and TRBJ1-5; TRBD1 is a possible D gene (6 bases). The germline CDR1 and CDR2 sequences are MNHNS and SASEGT. This CDR3 has 15 residues. DNA for the CDR3: TGTGCCAGCAGCCGGACAGCTGATAGCAATCAGCCCCAGCTTTTC. Protein: CASSRTADSNQPQLF.

By share of the sample, this clonotype is medium-sized. J is TRBJ1-1 and V is TRBV28; TRBD1 matches at 7 bases. Germline V lookup: CDR1 MDHEN, CDR2 SYDVKM. The CDR3 has 15 residues. The junction had 11 bases not matched to a gene; V was cut back by 5 bases and J by 5 bases. The CDR3 DNA reads as TGTGCCAGCAGTGCCCGGAGGGGGCAGTTTACTGAAGCTTTCTTT. Protein sequence: CASSARRGQFTEAFF.

As concerns this clonotype: The CDR3 does not end in the conserved phenylalanine or tryptophan, so this is likely a read error. Because the CDR3's place on the DNA is in doubt, the DNA is left out and the CDR3 is given as listed by TCRdb. The V gene is TRBV29-1, the J gene TRBJ1-1; the table gives TRBD1 as D, unverified against the DNA. Per the germline V gene, CDR1 is SQVTM and CDR2 is ANQGSEA. With termini counted, the CDR3 has 16 amino acids. CDR3 in amino acids: CSVSTGQGALSTEAII.

This clonotype qualifies as medium-sized (0.01 to 0.1%). The chain joins TRBV6-6 to TRBJ1-3; D is unclear. CDR1 and CDR2 (germline): MNHNY, SVGAGI (reference sequence). The germline V and J ends were trimmed by 4 bases and 4 bases, with 14 bases remaining between them. CDR3 size: 15 residues. The CDR3 DNA sequence: TGTGCCAGCAGTTTCAGGCACGAAATCGGAAACACCATATATTTT. Protein: CASSFRHEIGNTIYF.

CDR3 in DNA: TGCGCCAGCAGTGTCCCCTACGGGGGAGGATCCTACAATGAGCAGTTCTTC. This codes for CASSVPYGGGSYNEQFF. The chain couples TRBV10-2 to TRBJ2-1; a possible D gene is TRBD2 (6 bases). CDR1 WSHSY and CDR2 SAAADI come from the germline V gene. Trimming left V 4 bases short and J 1 base short, with 17 bases between. CDR3 size: 17 residues.

Points on this clonotype: The junction does not match germline at one end; this may be a read error. This chain joins TRBV11-2 and TRBJ1-1, with 7 bases aligning to TRBD1. This CDR3 is 16 amino acids long. Germline V gene sequence: CDR1 SGHAT, CDR2 FQNNGV. The CDR3 protein is CASSPSRGLVSTEATF. As DNA, the CDR3 is TGTGCCAGCAGCCCATCCAGGGGGTTGGTGAGCACTGAAGCTACCTTT.

The chain links TRBV4-3 to TRBJ1-3, with D hard to call. Trimming left V 7 bases short and J 4 bases short, with 11 bases between. CDR3 length: 13 amino acids. Germline V lookup: CDR1 LGHNA, CDR2 YSLEER. The DNA for the CDR3 is TGCGCCAGCAACCAGGATAGGGGAAACACCATATATTTT. It yields the protein CASNQDRGNTIYF.

Turning to this clonotype: At one boundary the junction diverges from the germline segment, which might be a read error. This sequence joins TRBV4-3 and TRBJ1-6; D might be TRBD1 (6 bases). Germline V lookup: CDR1 LGHNA, CDR2 YSLEER. The CDR3 contains 18 residues. The CDR3 region is CAGSQDGGRVSFNSPVHF. The CDR3, as DNA: TGCGCCGGCAGCCAAGATGGGGGCAGGGTCTCTTTCAATTCACCCGTCCACTTT.

Concerning this clonotype: A read error may produce the germline difference seen at one junction end. This rearrangement joins TRBV5-8 to TRBJ2-1; TRBD2 agrees at 13 bases. Germline CDR1 SGHTS, CDR2 YDEGEE. The CDR3 loop spans 16 amino acids. The CDR3 region has the DNA TGTGCCAGTAGCTCGGGACTAGCGGGATTATACATTGAGCAGTTCTTC. This sequence encodes CASSSGLAGLYIEQFF.

Worth noting for this clonotype: The junction differs from germline at one of its ends, possibly a read error. The V call is TRBV12-3 or TRBV12-4, the J call TRBJ1-6; D gene unclear. This CDR3 is 12 amino acids long. CDR3 protein: CTSSLKNSLLHF. CDR3 coding DNA: TGTACCAGCAGTTTAAAGAACTCACTCCTCCACTTT.

Concerning this clonotype itself: One end of the junction fails to match germline, which may point to a read error. This rearrangement joins TRBV6-1 to TRBJ2-3; D remains unclear. The J call may be faulty, since TRBJ1-5 better matches the DNA end. Germline V lookup: CDR1 MNHNS, CDR2 SASEGT. The CDR3 has 12 amino acids. In DNA, the CDR3 is TGTGTCAGCAAGCCCAGCACAGATACGCAGCATTTT. As protein: CVSKPSTDTQHF.

On this clonotype: An end of the junction differs from the germline gene, which may be a read error. The chain recombines TRBV11-2 with TRBJ1-4, with D maybe TRBD1 (5 bases). This CDR3 is 15 amino acids long. Germline V lookup: CDR1 SGHAT, CDR2 FQNNGV. The CDR3 loop is CASSLYRFAKEKLFF. The CDR3 region has the DNA TGTGCCAGCAGCTTATACAGGTTCGCTAAAGAAAAACTGTTTTTT.

Comment on this clonotype: It may be a read error: a sequence one base away is much more abundant. This rearrangement joins TRBV30 to TRBJ2-3; 8 bases align to TRBD1. The CDR3 totals 16 residues. The germline CDR1 and CDR2 sequences are GTSNPN and SVGIG (reference sequence). CDR3: CVWSGRAGGRTDTRYF. CDR3 in DNA: TGTGTCTGGAGTGGGAGAGCAGGGGGCAGAACAGATACGCGGTATTTT.

Points on this clonotype: This may arise from a read error, as a much more abundant clone is one base away. The genes are TRBV12-3 or TRBV12-4 and TRBJ2-7; D gene unclear. CDR3 length equals 15 residues. In DNA form, the CDR3 reads TGTGCCAGCGGTTTATTGATAGGGCTAAAGAACGAGCAGTACTTC. This translates into CASGLLIGLKNEQYF.

A word on this clonotype: The junction departs from germline at one end; a sequencing error may be responsible. The rearrangement links TRBV10-3 to TRBJ2-3; perhaps TRBD2 as D (5 bases). Germline values: CDR1 ENHRY, CDR2 SYGVKD. This CDR3 is built from 13 residues. The CDR3 loop is CAISGIPIDMQYF. The CDR3, as DNA: TGTGCCATCAGCGGGATACCCATAGATATGCAGTATTTT.

This clonotype came up once. The chain carries TRBV5-5 and TRBJ2-3; no clear D gene. The CDR3 has 13 amino acids. V lost 6 bases and J 1 base, leaving 9 bases between the germline ends. Looked up from germline, CDR1 is SGHKS and CDR2 is YYEKEE (reference sequence). The CDR3 nucleotides read TGTGCCAGCACCCTAGTGGGCACAGATACGCAGTATTTT. Protein sequence: CASTLVGTDTQYF.

This clonotype was counted between two and nine times. This chain connects TRBV29-1 to TRBJ2-5; 12 bases fit TRBD2. The germline gives CDR1 SQVTM, CDR2 ANQGSEA. The CDR3 length is 14 residues. The trim removed 7 bases at V and 4 bases at J, leaving 7 bases unmatched. This chain's CDR3 is CSGILAGGAETQYF. DNA for the CDR3: TGCAGCGGCATACTAGCGGGAGGAGCAGAGACCCAGTACTTC.